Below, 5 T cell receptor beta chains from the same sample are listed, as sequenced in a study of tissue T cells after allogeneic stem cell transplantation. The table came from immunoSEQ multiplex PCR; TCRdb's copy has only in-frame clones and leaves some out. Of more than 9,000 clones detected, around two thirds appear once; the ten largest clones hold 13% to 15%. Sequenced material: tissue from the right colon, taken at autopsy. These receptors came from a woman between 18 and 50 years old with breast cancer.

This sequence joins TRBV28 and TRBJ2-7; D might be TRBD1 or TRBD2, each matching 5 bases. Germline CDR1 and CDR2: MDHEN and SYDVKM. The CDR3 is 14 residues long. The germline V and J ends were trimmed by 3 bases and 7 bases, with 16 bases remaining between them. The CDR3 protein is CASSLGDGVREQYF. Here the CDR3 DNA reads TGTGCCAGCAGTTTGGGGGATGGGGTGCGGGAGCAGTACTTC.

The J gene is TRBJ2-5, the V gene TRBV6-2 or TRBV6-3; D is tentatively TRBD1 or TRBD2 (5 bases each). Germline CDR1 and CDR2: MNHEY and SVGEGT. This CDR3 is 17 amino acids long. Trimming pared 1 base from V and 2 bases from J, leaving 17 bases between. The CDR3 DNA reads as TGTGCCAGCAGTTACTATCCGGGACGGCCAATTCAAGAGACCCAGTACTTC. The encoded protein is CASSYYPGRPIQETQYF.

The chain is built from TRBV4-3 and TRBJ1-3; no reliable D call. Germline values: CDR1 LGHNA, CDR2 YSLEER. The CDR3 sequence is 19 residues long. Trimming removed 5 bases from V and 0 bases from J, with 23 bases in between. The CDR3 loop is CASSAGPRPRSNSGNTIYF. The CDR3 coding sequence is TGCGCCAGCAGCGCCGGGCCCCGACCTCGGTCAAACTCTGGAAACACCATATATTTT.

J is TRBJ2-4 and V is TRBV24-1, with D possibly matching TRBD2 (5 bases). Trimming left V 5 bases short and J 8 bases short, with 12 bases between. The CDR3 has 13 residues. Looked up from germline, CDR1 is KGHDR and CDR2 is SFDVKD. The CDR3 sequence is CATSGRNSDIQYF. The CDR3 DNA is TGTGCCACCAGTGGGAGGAATTCGGACATTCAGTACTTC.

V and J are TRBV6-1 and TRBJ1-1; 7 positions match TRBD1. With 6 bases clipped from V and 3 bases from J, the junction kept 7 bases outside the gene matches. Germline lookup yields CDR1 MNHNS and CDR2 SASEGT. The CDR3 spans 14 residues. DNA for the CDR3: TGTGCCAGCAGCCAAGAACAGGGGCACACTGAAGCTTTCTTT. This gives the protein CASSQEQGHTEAFF.